The clone carrying this TCR beta chain was detected only a few times. Its antigen is as yet unknown. It was with a sample-barcoded 5' primer and a J-beta primer mix that a second PCR of roughly 7 to 12 cycles was run. TCRdb redid the calling of the 5' RACE reads with MiXCR, one entry per CDR3 protein. The sample contains some 1.5 million distinct CDR3 sequences, 28% of which appear only once. These data are taken from a study of blood T cells in healthy people across ages. The CDR3 consists of 15 residues. From germline, CDR1 is MNHEY and CDR2 SMNVEV (reference sequence). Trimming took off 6 bases at V and 6 bases at J, with 18 bases between the two ends. Findings of the study overall: No conclusive comparison of naive versus antigen-experienced cells was possible with unsorted PBMCs. There was a strong correlation between TCR beta diversity and naive T cell percentage. Long-lived donors had more naive CD4+ cells and higher diversity than aged donors.

Each donor had 9 to 10 milliliters of peripheral blood drawn. Sequenced input: blood. The J gene is TRBJ1-5, the V gene TRBV27, with a possible D match to TRBD1 (6 bases). The receptor was derived from a young woman in good health. CDR3 amino acids: CASRLRGTVGQPQHF. The CDR3 coding sequence is TGTGCCAGCAGACTCAGGGGAACGGTAGGTCAGCCCCAGCATTTT.